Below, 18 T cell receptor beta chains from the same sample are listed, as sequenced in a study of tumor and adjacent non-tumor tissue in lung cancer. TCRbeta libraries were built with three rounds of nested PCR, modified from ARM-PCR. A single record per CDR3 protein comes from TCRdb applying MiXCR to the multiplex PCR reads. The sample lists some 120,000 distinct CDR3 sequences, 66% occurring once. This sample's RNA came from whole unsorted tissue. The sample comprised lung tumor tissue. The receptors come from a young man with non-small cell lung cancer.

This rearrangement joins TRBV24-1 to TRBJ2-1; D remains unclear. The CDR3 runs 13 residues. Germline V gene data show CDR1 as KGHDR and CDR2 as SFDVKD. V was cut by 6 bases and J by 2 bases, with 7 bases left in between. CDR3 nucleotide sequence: TGTGCCACCAGTCAAGGACCCTACAATGAGCAGTTCTTC. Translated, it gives CATSQGPYNEQFF.

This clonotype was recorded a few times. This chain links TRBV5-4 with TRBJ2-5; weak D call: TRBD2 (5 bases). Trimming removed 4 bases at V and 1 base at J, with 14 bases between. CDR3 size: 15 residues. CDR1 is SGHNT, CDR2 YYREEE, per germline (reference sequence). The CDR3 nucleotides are TGTGCCAGCAGCCCCGCGTTCGAGGGCCAAGAGACCCAGTACTTC. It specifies CASSPAFEGQETQYF.

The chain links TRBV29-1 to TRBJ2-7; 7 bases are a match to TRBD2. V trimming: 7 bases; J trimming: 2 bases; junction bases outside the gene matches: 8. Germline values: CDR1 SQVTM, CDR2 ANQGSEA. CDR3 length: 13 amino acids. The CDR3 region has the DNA TGCAGCGCCGGGACTAACGCTACCTACGAGCAGTACTTC. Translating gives CSAGTNATYEQYF.

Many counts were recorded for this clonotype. Here the CDR3 reads CASSTEPSGELFF. The CDR3 region has the DNA TGTGCCAGCAGTACCGAACCTTCCGGGGAGCTGTTTTTT. This chain uses TRBV6-1 with TRBJ2-2; D uncertain. Germline values: CDR1 MNHNS, CDR2 SASEGT. V lost 5 bases and J 6 bases, leaving 10 bases between the germline ends. The CDR3 has 13 residues.

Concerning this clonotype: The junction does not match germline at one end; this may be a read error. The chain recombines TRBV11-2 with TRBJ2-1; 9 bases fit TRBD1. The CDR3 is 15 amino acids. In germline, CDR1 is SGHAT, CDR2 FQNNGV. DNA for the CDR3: TGTACCAGCAGCTTAGGACCCACAGGGGGCCATGACCAGTTCTTC. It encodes CTSSLGPTGGHDQFF.

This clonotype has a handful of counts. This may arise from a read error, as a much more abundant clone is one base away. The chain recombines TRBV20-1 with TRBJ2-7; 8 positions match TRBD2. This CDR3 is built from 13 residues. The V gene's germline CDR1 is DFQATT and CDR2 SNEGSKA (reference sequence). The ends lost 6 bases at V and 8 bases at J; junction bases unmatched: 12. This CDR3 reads CSASDTGGAKQYF. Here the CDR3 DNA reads TGCAGTGCCTCGGACACCGGGGGGGCCAAGCAGTACTTC.

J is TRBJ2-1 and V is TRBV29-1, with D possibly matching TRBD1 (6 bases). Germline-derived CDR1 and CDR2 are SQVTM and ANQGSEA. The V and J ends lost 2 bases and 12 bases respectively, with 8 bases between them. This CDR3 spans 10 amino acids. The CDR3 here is CSVELRGQFF. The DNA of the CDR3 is TGCAGCGTTGAACTCAGGGGGCAGTTCTTC.

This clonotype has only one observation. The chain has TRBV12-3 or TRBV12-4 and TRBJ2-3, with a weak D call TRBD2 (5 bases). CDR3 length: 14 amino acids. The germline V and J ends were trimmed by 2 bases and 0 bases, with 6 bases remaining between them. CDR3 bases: TGTGCCAGCAGTTTATCTAGCAGCACAGATACGCAGTATTTT. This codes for CASSLSSSTDTQYF.

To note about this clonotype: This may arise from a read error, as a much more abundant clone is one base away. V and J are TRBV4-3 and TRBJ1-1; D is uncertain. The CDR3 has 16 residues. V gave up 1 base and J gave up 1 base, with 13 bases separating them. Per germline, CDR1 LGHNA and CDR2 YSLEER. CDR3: CASSQGVGLGNTEAFF. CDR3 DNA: TGCGCCAGCAGCCAAGGGGTAGGGCTGGGGAACACTGAAGCTTTCTTT.

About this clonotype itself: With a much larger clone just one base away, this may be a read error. CDR3 protein: CAISEPPGGGEPSYNEQFF. The CDR3 nucleotides read TGTGCCATCAGTGAGCCCCCCGGTGGCGGGGAGCCCTCCTACAATGAGCAGTTCTTC. V and J are TRBV10-3 and TRBJ2-1, with D possibly matching TRBD2 (6 bases). In germline, CDR1 is ENHRY, CDR2 SYGVKD. This CDR3 spans 19 amino acids. V lost 2 bases, J lost 0 bases, and 20 bases lay in between.

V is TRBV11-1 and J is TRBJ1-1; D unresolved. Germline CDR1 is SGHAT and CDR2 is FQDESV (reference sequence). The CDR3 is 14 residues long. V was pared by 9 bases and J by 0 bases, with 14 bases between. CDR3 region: CASTLQALNTEAFF. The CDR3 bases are TGTGCCAGTACCCTACAAGCGCTGAACACTGAAGCTTTCTTT.

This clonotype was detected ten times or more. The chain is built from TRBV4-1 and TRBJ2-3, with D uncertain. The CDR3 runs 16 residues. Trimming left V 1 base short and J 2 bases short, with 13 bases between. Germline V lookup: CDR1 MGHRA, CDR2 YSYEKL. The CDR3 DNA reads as TGCGCCAGCAGCCAAGGGCTAAGGAGTTACACAGATACGCAGTATTTT. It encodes CASSQGLRSYTDTQYF.

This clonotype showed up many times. The CDR3: CSGIHRVKNEQFF. The CDR3 coding sequence is TGCAGCGGTATTCACAGGGTAAAGAATGAGCAGTTCTTC. This rearrangement joins TRBV29-1 to TRBJ2-1; maybe TRBD1 (6 bases). The V gene lost 7 bases and the J gene lost 7 bases, with 17 bases spanning the gap. The CDR3 runs to 13 residues. The germline CDR1 and CDR2 sequences are SQVTM and ANQGSEA.

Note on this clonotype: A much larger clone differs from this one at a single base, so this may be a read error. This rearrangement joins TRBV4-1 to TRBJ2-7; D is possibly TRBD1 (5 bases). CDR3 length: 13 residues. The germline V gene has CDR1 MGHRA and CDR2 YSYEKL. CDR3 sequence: CACSQEGVVEQYF. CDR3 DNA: TGCGCCTGCAGCCAAGAAGGGGTGGTCGAGCAGTACTTC.

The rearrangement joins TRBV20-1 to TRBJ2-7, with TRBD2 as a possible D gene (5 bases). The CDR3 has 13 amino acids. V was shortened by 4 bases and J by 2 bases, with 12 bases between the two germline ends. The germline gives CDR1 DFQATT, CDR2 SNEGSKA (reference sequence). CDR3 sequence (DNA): TGCAGTGCTATTCTGACCGGGACCTACGAGCAGTACTTC. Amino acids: CSAILTGTYEQYF.

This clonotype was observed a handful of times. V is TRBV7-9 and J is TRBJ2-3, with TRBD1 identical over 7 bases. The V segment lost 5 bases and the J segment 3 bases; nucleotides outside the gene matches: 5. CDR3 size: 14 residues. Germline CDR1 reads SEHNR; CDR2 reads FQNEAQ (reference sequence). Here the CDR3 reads CASSLTTGTDTQYF. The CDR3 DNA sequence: TGTGCCAGCAGCCTGACGACAGGGACAGATACGCAGTATTTT.

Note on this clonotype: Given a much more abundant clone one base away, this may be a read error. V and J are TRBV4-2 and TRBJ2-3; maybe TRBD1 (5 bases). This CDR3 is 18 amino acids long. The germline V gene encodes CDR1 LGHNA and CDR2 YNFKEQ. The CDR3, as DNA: TGTGCCAGCATCCAAGTGCTCCACAGGCCCTCGGGCACAGATACGCAGTATTTT. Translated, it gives CASIQVLHRPSGTDTQYF.

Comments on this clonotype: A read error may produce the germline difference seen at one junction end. The CDR3 loop is CSAGRRAPDNTDTQFF. CDR3 bases: TGCAGTGCTGGGCGCCGGGCGCCCGATAACACAGATACGCAGTTTTTT. This chain uses TRBV20-1 with TRBJ2-3; no firm D call. The CDR3 loop spans 16 amino acids. From germline, CDR1 is DFQATT and CDR2 SNEGSKA (reference sequence).